The clone carrying this TCR beta chain has more than one count but fewer than ten. Extraction of RNA preceded its reverse transcription into cDNA, which served as the sequencing template. TCRdb keeps only in-frame clones here, not all; method: immunoSEQ multiplex PCR. The table includes about 190,000 clones, about three fifths detected once. The data stem from a study of CD8+ T cells in alopecia areata. CDR1 is SQVTM and CDR2 is ANQGSEA in the germline V gene. This CDR3 has 12 amino acids. Trimming removed 4 bases at V and 8 bases at J, with 14 bases between. Stated treatment: oral pan-JAK inhibitor, 5-10 mg twice daily.

The specimen was CD4+ T cells sorted from blood, collected at week 4, from a patient treated with tofacitinib. The chain is built from TRBV29-1 and TRBJ1-1; D gene unclear. This receptor was identified in a human donor with alopecia areata. CDR3 loop: CSVATTPGEAFF. CDR3 in DNA: TGCAGCGTTGCGACGACACCGGGGGAAGCTTTCTTT.